One sample yielded the 21 T cell receptor beta chains listed below, sequenced in a study of early T cells in non-severe SARS-CoV-2 infection. One entry per CDR3 protein results from TCRdb running MiXCR on the 5' RACE reads. Found here are about 55,000 distinct CDR3 sequences, about 16% of them singletons; the top ten hold 9% to 10%. The source material was whole blood, sampled at baseline. Every receptor here comes from an adult who was a healthcare worker with PCR-confirmed SARS-CoV-2 infection or an uninfected control (not recorded which).

This clonotype was picked up a small number of times. V is TRBV6-5 and J is TRBJ1-1, with D unresolved. Germline V lookup: CDR1 MNHEY, CDR2 SVGAGI. CDR3 size: 10 residues. With 6 bases removed from V and 8 bases from J, the gap between germline ends came to 7 bases. The CDR3 DNA reads as TGTGCCAGCAGGGGCGTAGAAGCTTTCTTT. Its protein is CASRGVEAFF.

This clonotype was found a few times. At one end, the junction sequence differs from germline, possibly due to a read error. The genes are TRBV7-9 and TRBJ1-4; 7 bases align to TRBD1. The CDR3 contains 15 residues. Germline V gives CDR1 SEHNR, CDR2 FQNEAQ (reference sequence). This chain's CDR3 is CASSFNRDSDEKLFF. CDR3 nucleotide sequence: TGTGCCAGCAGCTTTAACCGGGACAGCGATGAGAAACTGTTTTTT.

V is TRBV28 and J is TRBJ2-3; 7 positions match TRBD2. Germline-derived CDR1 and CDR2 are MDHEN and SYDVKM. This CDR3 comprises 16 residues. Germline trimming cut 3 bases from V and 0 bases from J; bases unmatched to any gene: 6. The CDR3 loop is CASSLLAEASTDTQYF. The CDR3 DNA sequence: TGTGCCAGCAGTTTGCTAGCGGAGGCTAGCACAGATACGCAGTATTTT.

There are many counts of this clonotype. This chain uses TRBV20-1 with TRBJ2-7, with D possibly being TRBD1 (6 bases). The germline V and J ends were trimmed by 3 bases and 0 bases, with 18 bases remaining between them. This CDR3 comprises 16 residues. Germline V gives CDR1 DFQATT, CDR2 SNEGSKA (reference sequence). Here the CDR3 DNA reads TGCAGTGCTAGGGGGACCCGGGACACGAACTCCTACGAGCAGTACTTC. Amino acids: CSARGTRDTNSYEQYF.

This clonotype was seen ten or more times. The chain uses TRBV12-3 or TRBV12-4 and TRBJ1-1, with unresolved D. The V and J ends lost 5 bases and 0 bases respectively, with 25 bases between them. CDR3 length equals 19 residues. The CDR3 protein is CASSLTRQPGKGMNTEAFF. The CDR3 region has the DNA TGTGCCAGCAGTCTAACACGGCAACCGGGAAAGGGCATGAACACTGAAGCTTTCTTT.

This clonotype was counted a few times. V and J are TRBV28 and TRBJ2-1; a weak D match, TRBD2 (6 bases). This CDR3 contains 19 residues. Germline lookup yields CDR1 MDHEN and CDR2 SYDVKM. Between the trimmed V and J ends, which lost 10 bases and 7 bases, there was a span of 35 bases. CDR3 region: CATLNREPLPGLSENEQFF. The CDR3 nucleotides read TGTGCCACCCTAAACAGAGAACCCCTTCCGGGACTCAGCGAAAATGAGCAGTTCTTC.

This clonotype has only a few counts. The CDR3 protein is CASSLKIRDSDEQFF. DNA for the CDR3: TGTGCCAGCAGCCTCAAAATCAGGGATTCGGATGAGCAGTTCTTC. This chain joins TRBV3-1 and TRBJ2-1; D might be TRBD1 (5 bases). V lost 4 bases and J 8 bases, leaving 18 bases between the germline ends. The germline V gene has CDR1 LGHDT and CDR2 YNNKEL (reference sequence). The CDR3 has 15 amino acids.

This clonotype occurred many times. The chain joins TRBV5-1 to TRBJ2-3; D is unresolved. Trimming took off 6 bases at V and 3 bases at J, with 14 bases between the two ends. CDR1 is SGHRS, CDR2 YFSETQ, per germline. The CDR3 extends over 14 amino acids. As DNA, the CDR3 is TGCGCCAGCAACGGAGAAGGGCTAACAGATACGCAGTATTTT. As protein: CASNGEGLTDTQYF.

This clonotype was seen a few times. The chain combines TRBV7-9 with TRBJ2-6; D gene uncertain. From germline, CDR1 is SEHNR and CDR2 FQNEAQ (reference sequence). The CDR3 runs 15 residues. The ends were cut back, 7 bases at V and 0 bases at J, with 10 bases in the middle. For the CDR3, the DNA is TGTGCCAGCAAATCGGTGAACTCTGGGGCCAACGTCCTGACTTTC. It is translated as CASKSVNSGANVLTF.

The CDR3 region is CSARDPYNEQFF. The CDR3, as DNA: TGCAGTGCTAGAGACCCATACAATGAGCAGTTCTTC. The chain combines TRBV20-1 with TRBJ2-1; D is unresolved. Trimming took 0 bases from V and 4 from J, leaving 4 bases between them. CDR1 is DFQATT and CDR2 is SNEGSKA in the germline V gene (reference sequence). The CDR3 consists of 12 residues.

The chain joins TRBV4-1 to TRBJ2-7; TRBD1 agrees at 8 bases. V was pared by 3 bases and J by 3 bases, with 7 bases of the junction left unmatched. Germline-derived CDR1 and CDR2 are MGHRA and YSYEKL. This CDR3 spans 15 amino acids. The DNA for the CDR3 is TGCGCCAGCAGCCATTCGGGACAGGAGATCTACGAGCAGTACTTC. Translation: CASSHSGQEIYEQYF.

The chain joins TRBV5-1 to TRBJ2-2; 8 bases are a match to TRBD2. The CDR3 has 15 residues. Per germline, CDR1 SGHRS and CDR2 YFSETQ. The J segment lost 3 bases and the V segment lost 4 bases, leaving 5 bases of the junction unmatched. Here the CDR3 DNA reads TGCGCCAGCAGCCAGGGACTAGGGGACACCGGGGAGCTGTTTTTT. This translates into CASSQGLGDTGELFF.

This clonotype was detected only a few times. The J gene is TRBJ1-5, the V gene TRBV7-9; 10 bases are a match to TRBD1. V lost 5 bases and J lost 4; bases outside the gene matches: 5. CDR3 length: 15 residues. The V gene's germline CDR1 is SEHNR and CDR2 FQNEAQ (reference sequence). The CDR3 DNA sequence: TGTGCCAGCAGCCACGACAGGGGGCCTAATCAGCCCCAGCATTTT. Residues: CASSHDRGPNQPQHF. Complete variable domain (other parts from reference TRBV7-9 and TRBJ1-5): DTGVSQNPRHKITKRGQNVTFRCDPISEHNRLYWYRQTLGQGPEFLTYFQNEAQLEKSRLLSDRFSAERPKGSFSTLEIQRTEQGDSAMYLCASSHDRGPNQPQHFGDGTRLSIL.

This clonotype is medium-sized (0.01 to 0.1%). The chain uses TRBV7-6 and TRBJ2-2; perhaps D is TRBD1 or TRBD2 (6 bases each). CDR3 size: 15 residues. The germline V and J ends were trimmed by 10 bases and 5 bases, with 20 bases remaining between them. CDR1 is SGHVS and CDR2 is FNYEAQ in the germline V gene. DNA of the CDR3: TGTGCCACCCAAGGGGGGCCGGGAAATACCGGGGAGCTGTTTTTT. It translates to CATQGGPGNTGELFF. The variable domain in full, completed from reference TRBV7-6 and TRBJ2-2, reads GAGVSQSPRYKVTKRGQDVALRCDPISGHVSLYWYRQALGQGPEFLTYFNYEAQQDKSGLPNDRFSAERPEGSISTLTIQRTEQRDSAMYRCATQGGPGNTGELFFGEGSRLTVL.

The rearrangement uses TRBV6-5 and TRBJ2-1; possibly TRBD2 for D (6 bases). The CDR3 runs to 15 residues. CDR1 and CDR2 from the germline V gene are MNHEY and SVGAGI. The V and J ends lost 5 bases and 0 bases respectively, with 11 bases between them. CDR3 loop: CASSRRGSSYNEQFF. DNA for the CDR3: TGTGCCAGCAGTCGACGGGGGAGCTCCTACAATGAGCAGTTCTTC.

The chain joins TRBV2 to TRBJ1-5; D remains unclear. Germline V gene sequence: CDR1 SNHLY, CDR2 FYNNEI. The CDR3 totals 15 residues. Trimming shortened V by 1 base and J by 1 base, and 8 bases separated the two germline ends. The CDR3 DNA reads TGTGCCAGCAGTGAAGAGGGTGTGAGCAATCAGCCCCAGCATTTT. This gives the protein CASSEEGVSNQPQHF.

This clonotype was found a few times. The rearrangement uses TRBV18 and TRBJ2-7, with 15 nucleotides matching TRBD2. The trim removed 1 base at V and 7 bases at J, leaving 5 bases unmatched. In germline, CDR1 is KGHSH, CDR2 LQKENI. There are 16 residues in the CDR3. CDR3 bases: TGTGCCAGCTCACCACGGACTAGCGGGAGGGCATTAGAGCAGTACTTC. Translated: CASSPRTSGRALEQYF.

This clonotype was seen more than once but under ten times. The chain has TRBV28 and TRBJ2-7, with a weak D call TRBD2 (6 bases). Germline V lookup: CDR1 MDHEN, CDR2 SYDVKM. The ends were cut back, 3 bases at V and 2 bases at J, with 8 bases in the middle. The CDR3 loop spans 13 amino acids. DNA of the CDR3: TGTGCCAGCAGTTTGGGGGAGGCCTACGAGCAGTACTTC. Its translation: CASSLGEAYEQYF.

The rearrangement links TRBV7-9 to TRBJ2-7, with a possible D match to TRBD2 (5 bases). Germline lookup yields CDR1 SEHNR and CDR2 FQNEAQ (reference sequence). This CDR3 has 14 amino acids. V lost 0 bases, J lost 0 bases, and 6 bases lay in between. The CDR3, as DNA: TGTGCCAGCAGCTTAGCCGGGAACTCCTACGAGCAGTACTTC. As protein: CASSLAGNSYEQYF.

Ten or more counts support this clonotype. The chain recombines TRBV4-1 with TRBJ2-7; TRBD2 agrees at 7 bases. V trimming: 2 bases; J trimming: 0 bases; junction bases outside the gene matches: 1. Germline CDR1 and CDR2: MGHRA and YSYEKL. The CDR3 has 14 residues. Here the CDR3 DNA reads TGCGCCAGCAGCCAACGGGACTACTCCTACGAGCAGTACTTC. It codes for CASSQRDYSYEQYF.

This clonotype was seen a few times. The chain employs TRBV20-1 and TRBJ1-1; no clear D gene. Germline loops: CDR1 DFQATT, CDR2 SNEGSKA (reference sequence). V gave up 2 bases and J gave up 4 bases, with 11 bases separating them. The CDR3 has 13 amino acids. The CDR3 spells CSARTTTGTEAFF. The CDR3 DNA is TGCAGTGCTAGAACGACGACTGGCACTGAAGCTTTCTTT.